Sequencing of this T cell receptor (beta chain) was carried out in a study of shared clonotypes between healthy human individuals. For the study at large: For every donor, three CD4 naive, three CD4 memory, two CD8 naive and one CD8 memory plates were used.

This clone was seen just once. Adult donors, all healthy and HIV-negative, had no recent acute infections or vaccinations. Sequenced by immunoSEQ multiplex PCR; TCRdb stores in-frame clones only, minus some. Among just over 2,000,000 clones listed, about 95% were seen once. Sequenced: naive CD4+ T cells sorted from blood. Subset indicated: CD45RA+ positively selected. The receptor comes from a man younger than 35 in good health.

The CDR3, as DNA: TGCGCCAGCAGCTTTAGACAGGGGGGTAACGAGCAGTACTTC. Translated, it gives CASSFRQGGNEQYF. The V call is TRBV5-1, the J call TRBJ2-7; 9 nucleotides align to TRBD1. CDR1 SGHRS and CDR2 YFSETQ come from the germline V gene. The CDR3 covers 14 residues. J lost 5 bases, V lost 2 bases, and 5 bases had no gene match.